This is a list of T cell receptor beta chains from one sample in a study of identical twins. TCRdb itself ran the 5' RACE reads through MiXCR, one entry per CDR3 protein. This sample yields roughly 630,000 distinct CDR3 sequences, of which about 7% are seen a single time; around 1.6% belongs to the top ten. This same sample was also part of a study on yellow fever vaccine responses in identical twins.

Sequenced sample: PBMCs. These receptors were obtained from a woman aged 18-35 years in good health. Each CDR3 is given with its conserved first and last residue. Each record gives: D gene, J gene, V gene, clone size, CDR3 protein, CDR3 DNA. A D gene is named only where the DNA matches it firmly. Clone size is shown for a subset of rows, as once, few, many or a class of expanded clone.

TRBD1,TRBJ2-7,TRBV29-1,many,CSVKTGSSYEQYF,TGCAGCGTAAAGACAGGGAGCTCCTACGAGCAGTACTTC
-,TRBJ2-5,TRBV7-2,many,CASSLGASRSETQYF,TGTGCCAGCAGCTTAGGAGCTAGCAGGAGTGAGACCCAGTACTTC
-,TRBJ1-4,TRBV25-1,-,CASSESGGGNEKLFF,TGTGCCAGCAGTGAATCGGGAGGGGGTAATGAAAAACTGTTTTTT
TRBD2,TRBJ2-1,TRBV19,-,CASSSRYSGGSYNEQFF,TGTGCCAGTAGTTCCCGATATAGCGGGGGTTCCTACAATGAGCAGTTCTTC
TRBD2,TRBJ2-1,TRBV28,few,CASRRLAAANEQFF,TGTGCCAGCAGGCGACTAGCGGCTGCCAATGAGCAGTTCTTC
-,TRBJ2-7,TRBV14,-,CASSQWSNYEQYF,TGTGCCAGCAGCCAGTGGAGCAACTACGAGCAGTACTTC
-,TRBJ2-4,TRBV12-3/TRBV12-4,few,CASSLARRVYF,TGTGCCAGCAGTTTAGCCCGTAGGGTATACTTC
-,TRBJ1-5,TRBV28,many,CASSPVPSNQPQHF,TGTGCCAGCAGTCCCGTCCCTAGCAATCAGCCCCAGCATTTT
-,TRBJ2-6,TRBV6-5,many,CASSYTRDGANVLTF,TGTGCCAGCAGTTACACAAGGGATGGGGCCAACGTCCTGACTTTC
-,TRBJ1-1,TRBV3-1,many,CASSHQGSNTEAFF,TGTGCCAGCAGCCATCAGGGTTCGAACACTGAAGCTTTCTTT
-,TRBJ1-1,TRBV19,-,CASEPADWNTEAFF,TGTGCCAGTGAACCTGCGGACTGGAACACTGAAGCTTTCTTT
TRBD1,TRBJ2-1,TRBV12-3/TRBV12-4,-,CASSLWTGGNNEQFF,TGTGCCAGCAGTTTATGGACAGGGGGTAACAATGAGCAGTTCTTC
-,TRBJ2-7,TRBV20-1,many,CSARPRDSTYEQYF,TGCAGTGCTAGGCCCCGAGACTCAACCTACGAGCAGTACTTC
-,TRBJ2-1,TRBV19,many,CASSKPMDEQFF,TGTGCCAGTAGTAAGCCCATGGATGAGCAGTTCTTC
TRBD2,TRBJ2-2,TRBV12-3/TRBV12-4,-,CASFASGRIGELFF,TGTGCCAGCTTCGCTAGCGGGAGAATCGGGGAGCTGTTTTTT
TRBD1,TRBJ1-5,TRBV7-9,few,CASSVGQGYSNQPQHF,TGTGCCAGCAGCGTCGGACAGGGCTATAGCAATCAGCCCCAGCATTTT
-,TRBJ2-7,TRBV20-1,many,CSARDRRESHYEQYF,TGCAGTGCTAGAGATCGGAGGGAGTCCCACTACGAGCAGTACTTC
-,TRBJ2-1,TRBV29-1,-,CSVESEAYNEQFF,TGCAGCGTTGAGTCCGAGGCCTACAATGAGCAGTTCTTC
-,TRBJ2-5,TRBV3-1,many,CASSRSELGTQYF,TGTGCCAGCAGCCGGTCGGAGCTCGGGACCCAGTACTTC
-,TRBJ2-7,TRBV12-3/TRBV12-4,-,CASRPAGAYEQYF,TGTGCCAGCCGGCCTGCTGGGGCCTACGAGCAGTACTTC
-,TRBJ2-1,TRBV12-3/TRBV12-4,many,CASSLRDSVYNEQFF,TGTGCCAGCAGTTTGCGAGACAGCGTGTACAATGAGCAGTTCTTC
-,TRBJ2-5,TRBV12-3/TRBV12-4,many,CASRPSLGGETQYF,TGTGCCAGCAGACCGTCCTTAGGGGGAGAGACCCAGTACTTC
TRBD1,TRBJ2-1,TRBV10-3,few,CAISDDPGQGVWNEQFF,TGTGCCATCAGTGACGACCCGGGACAGGGGGTCTGGAATGAGCAGTTCTTC
-,TRBJ1-1,TRBV3-1,-,CASSPGVLMNTEAFF,TGTGCCAGCAGCCCAGGCGTCTTGATGAACACTGAAGCTTTCTTT
-,TRBJ1-1,TRBV10-2,many,CASRGISESTEAFF,TGCGCCAGCAGGGGGATATCCGAGAGCACTGAAGCTTTCTTT
-,TRBJ1-1,TRBV7-9,few,CASSLAGDPFF,TGTGCCAGCAGCTTAGCAGGGGACCCTTTCTTT
-,TRBJ2-5,TRBV12-3/TRBV12-4,few,CASSGSFRATQYF,TGTGCCAGCAGTGGGAGCTTCCGGGCGACCCAGTACTTC
-,TRBJ2-7,TRBV12-5,few,CASGSPGPSREQYF,TGTGCTAGTGGTTCGCCTGGACCTTCGAGGGAGCAGTACTTC
-,TRBJ2-5,TRBV4-1,few,CASSQGGPQETQYF,TGCGCCAGCAGCCAAGGCGGGCCCCAGGAGACCCAGTACTTC
TRBD2,TRBJ2-2,TRBV6-1,-,CASMLRTSGAGELFF,TGTGCCAGCATGCTACGGACTAGCGGGGCGGGAGAGCTGTTTTTT
TRBD2,TRBJ2-1,TRBV3-1,few,CASSQEKASGVYNEQFF,TGTGCCAGCAGCCAAGAGAAGGCTAGCGGAGTCTACAATGAGCAGTTCTTC
-,TRBJ2-7,TRBV28,few,CASISGTLAPSSYEQYF,TGTGCCAGCATTTCCGGGACCCTAGCGCCTAGCTCCTACGAGCAGTACTTC
-,TRBJ2-4,TRBV10-3,many,CAIAQGGLLAKNIQYF,TGTGCCATCGCGCAGGGGGGACTTCTGGCCAAAAACATTCAGTACTTC
-,TRBJ2-2,TRBV6-1,many,CASTLRARAGELFF,TGTGCCAGCACCCTGAGGGCGAGGGCCGGGGAGCTGTTTTTT
-,TRBJ1-1,TRBV6-6,many,CASSTGQNTEAFF,TGTGCCAGCAGTACCGGACAAAACACTGAAGCCTTCTTT
TRBD1,TRBJ1-1,TRBV7-2,-,CASSLPRGRGRRTEAFF,TGTGCCAGCAGCTTACCCCGGGGCAGGGGGCGGCGGACTGAAGCTTTCTTT
TRBD1,TRBJ1-6,TRBV11-2,-,CASKTQGANNSPLHF,TGTGCCAGCAAGACACAGGGGGCCAATAATTCACCCCTCCACTTT
-,TRBJ1-1,TRBV27,-,CASSLRESTEAFF,TGTGCCAGCAGTTTGCGGGAATCCACTGAAGCTTTCTTT
-,TRBJ2-1,TRBV12-3/TRBV12-4,few,CASSPSVAGAHQQFF,TGTGCCAGCAGTCCCAGTGTTGCGGGGGCCCACCAGCAGTTCTTC
-,TRBJ2-4,TRBV12-3/TRBV12-4,few,CASSFGGAGNIQYF,TGTGCCAGCAGTTTTGGGGGGGCAGGAAACATTCAGTACTTC
-,TRBJ2-3,TRBV12-3/TRBV12-4,many,CASSPRTVSTDTQYF,TGTGCCAGCAGTCCACGGACCGTTAGCACAGATACGCAGTATTTT
-,TRBJ2-7,TRBV28,many,CASSPRLGEQYF,TGTGCCAGCAGTCCCCGGTTGGGGGAGCAGTACTTC
TRBD2,TRBJ2-2,TRBV28,few,CASSPGTSGRAYNGELFF,TGTGCCAGCAGTCCTGGGACTAGCGGGAGGGCCTATAACGGGGAGCTGTTTTTT
-,TRBJ1-1,TRBV29-1,-,CSVLAAATGMNTEAFF,TGCAGCGTTCTCGCGGCCGCGACAGGAATGAACACTGAAGCTTTCTTT
-,TRBJ1-4,TRBV6-2/TRBV6-3,few,CASSYTPGGHLRPQSEKLFF,TGTGCCAGCAGTTATACGCCCGGAGGGCATCTAAGGCCCCAAAGTGAAAAACTGTTTTTT
TRBD1,TRBJ1-5,TRBV6-1,many,CASSGGQGGQPQHF,TGTGCCAGCAGTGGAGGACAGGGTGGTCAGCCCCAGCATTTT
TRBD1,TRBJ2-5,TRBV28,-,CASRPRGTGQETQYF,TGTGCCAGCAGACCCCGTGGGACAGGGCAAGAGACCCAGTACTTC
TRBD2,TRBJ2-7,TRBV5-6,-,CASSPGGSGRYEQYF,TGTGCCAGCAGCCCTGGGGGTAGCGGGAGATACGAGCAGTACTTC
-,TRBJ2-1,TRBV14,few,CASSQVHLYNEQFF,TGTGCCAGCAGCCAAGTCCATCTCTACAATGAGCAGTTCTTC
TRBD1,TRBJ1-5,TRBV28,-,CASKEETGFNQPQHF,TGTGCCAGCAAAGAGGAGACAGGGTTCAATCAGCCCCAGCATTTT
TRBD1,TRBJ1-1,TRBV6-5,-,CASSYSNGQETEAFF,TGTGCCAGCAGTTACTCGAACGGACAGGAGACTGAAGCTTTCTTT